The 28 T cell receptor beta chains below come from one sample, sequenced in a study of T cell repertoires in aging, cancer and after chemotherapy (dated by TCRdb to the late 2010s). Sequencing used an Illumina MiSeq. Rearranged TRB sequences spanning V, D and J segments were amplified by multiplex touch-down PCR using a mixed TRB-A/B primer pool. TCRdb reprocessing: public reads trimmed at Q25 with fastp, clones called with MiXCR, in-frame beta chains kept. Duplicate CDR3 protein sequences are folded into a single record with the most common DNA and genes. The sample table holds about 1,700 distinct CDR3 sequences, of which around a third were seen once. The ten largest clones add up to 11% of the sample. Instead of sorted cells or RNA, genomic DNA extracted from peripheral blood served as the source for amplifying TCR beta rearrangements. The sample taken for sequencing was blood. The receptors originated from a human donor with a blood cancer.

By share, this clonotype counts as medium-sized. The gene calls are TRBV19 and TRBJ2-1; 8 bases fit TRBD2. CDR1 and CDR2 (germline): LNHDA, SQIVND (reference sequence). Losses at the gene ends were 9 bases for V and 9 bases for J; bases not matched to a gene: 16. CDR3 length: 15 residues. The CDR3 loop reads CASSPLDGRAGEQFF. CDR3 nucleotides: TGTGCCAGCTCGCCATTGGACGGGAGGGCCGGTGAGCAGTTCTTC.

The chain couples TRBV27 to TRBJ1-1, with unresolved D. This CDR3 has 13 amino acids. CDR1 is MNHEY and CDR2 is SMNVEV in the germline V gene (reference sequence). Trimming took off 8 bases at V and 0 bases at J, with 10 bases between the two ends. CDR3 residues: CASFWWMNTEAFF. Written as DNA, the CDR3 is TGTGCCAGCTTTTGGTGGATGAACACTGAAGCTTTCTTT.

The chain has TRBV6-5 and TRBJ2-1; no clear D. CDR1 is MNHEY and CDR2 is SVGAGI in the germline V gene. The CDR3 sequence is 14 residues long. V lost 5 bases, J lost 8 bases, and 16 bases lay in between. The CDR3 is CASSALPHMDEQFF. DNA of the CDR3: TGTGCCAGCAGTGCCCTTCCCCACATGGATGAGCAGTTCTTC.

This clonotype showed up just once. One end of the junction is discordant with germline, which a read error may explain. This chain joins TRBV5-6 and TRBJ2-3; D is possibly TRBD1 (5 bases). The CDR3 contains 16 residues. Germline CDR1 reads SGHDT; CDR2 reads YYEEEE. The CDR3: CAGSLGGRATTDTQYF. CDR3 sequence (DNA): TGTGCCGGCAGCTTGGGCGGCAGGGCTACCACAGATACGCAGTATTTT.

This clonotype was observed a handful of times. V is TRBV6-2 or TRBV6-3 and J is TRBJ1-1; no definite D call. The germline CDR1 and CDR2 sequences are MNHEY and SVGEGT. The CDR3 has 14 residues. V was cut by 7 bases and J by 6 bases, with 18 bases left in between. This CDR3 is CASIPGREVAEAFF. In DNA form, the CDR3 reads TGTGCCAGCATCCCGGGGAGAGAGGTGGCTGAAGCTTTCTTT.

This sequence joins TRBV6-5 and TRBJ2-7; 8 bases are a match to TRBD1. CDR3 length equals 13 residues. Germline V gene lookup returns CDR1 MNHEY and CDR2 SVGAGI. V was pared by 5 bases and J by 6 bases, with 6 bases of the junction left unmatched. In nucleotides, the CDR3 is TGTGCCAGCAGTGCACAGGGGGGTCTCGAGCAGTACTTC. It translates to CASSAQGGLEQYF.

This clonotype was detected a few times. V usage is TRBV7-2 and J usage is TRBJ1-1; 7 positions match TRBD1. Germline CDR1 is SGHTA and CDR2 is FQGNSA. J was trimmed by 7 bases and V by 1 base; bases with no gene match: 6. The CDR3 totals 14 residues. The CDR3 here is CASSLEGGGGEAFF. CDR3 DNA sequence: TGTGCCAGCAGCTTAGAAGGGGGCGGGGGTGAAGCTTTCTTT. The complete variable domain, with remaining parts taken from reference TRBV7-2 and TRBJ1-1, reads GAGVSQSPSNKVTEKGKDVELRCDPISGHTALYWYRQSLGQGLEFLIYFQGNSAPDKSGLPSDRFSAERTGGSVSTLTIQRTQQEDSAVYLCASSLEGGGGEAFFGQGTRLTVV.

As regards this clonotype: Possible read error: a much larger clone is one base away. This chain uses TRBV5-1 with TRBJ2-1; D remains ambiguous. CDR3 length: 15 amino acids. Germline CDR1 SGHRS, CDR2 YFSETQ. CDR3 coding DNA: TGTGCCAGCAGCTTGGGTCGGGTCGCCAACAATGAGCAGTTCTTC. Amino acids: CASSLGRVANNEQFF. Full variable domain (missing parts from reference TRBV5-1 and TRBJ2-1): KAGVTQTPRYLIKTRGQQVTLSCSPISGHRSVSWYQQTPGQGLQFLFEYFSETQRNKGNFPGRFSGRQFSNSRSEMNVSTLELGDSALYLCASSLGRVANNEQFFGPGTRLTVL.

This clonotype came up once. The chain joins TRBV28 to TRBJ2-1, with TRBD2 matching 11 bases. Germline V CDR1 and CDR2: MDHEN, SYDVKM. This CDR3 contains 14 residues. V trimming: 3 bases; J trimming: 10 bases; junction bases outside the gene matches: 5. The CDR3 coding sequence is TGTGCCAGCAGTTTTAGCGGGGGGGCAAACGAGCAGTTCTTC. Translated: CASSFSGGANEQFF.

A note on this clonotype: A single base separates this from a much larger clone, so it may be a read error. The chain uses TRBV27 and TRBJ1-2, with no clear D. Germline values: CDR1 MNHEY, CDR2 SMNVEV (reference sequence). The CDR3 covers 14 residues. Deletions cut 6 bases from V and 10 bases from J, with 21 bases between. The CDR3 is CASSPQAADRVYTF. CDR3 DNA sequence: TGTGCCAGCAGCCCGCAGGCAGCCGATCGTGTCTACACCTTC.

This clonotype was observed a handful of times. V is TRBV19 and J is TRBJ1-2; no firm D call. Per germline, CDR1 LNHDA and CDR2 SQIVND (reference sequence). Trimming took 7 bases from V and 5 from J, leaving 17 bases between them. The CDR3 spans 14 residues. The CDR3 protein is CASKETPLRYGYTF. In DNA form, the CDR3 reads TGTGCCAGTAAAGAAACACCTCTAAGGTATGGCTACACCTTC.

This clonotype is large (0.1 to 1%) by share. The chain carries TRBV6-5 and TRBJ1-5, with D maybe TRBD1 (6 bases). Trimming removed 4 bases at V and 7 bases at J, with 11 bases between. Germline CDR1 is MNHEY and CDR2 is SVGAGI. This CDR3 comprises 13 residues. CDR3 DNA sequence: TGTGCCAGCAGTTGGGGCAGGGGACAGCCCCAGCATTTT. It yields the protein CASSWGRGQPQHF.

This chain connects TRBV6-5 to TRBJ2-1; 9 bases are a match to TRBD1. V gave up 6 bases and J gave up 9 bases; unmatched junction bases: 3. The germline V gene has CDR1 MNHEY and CDR2 SVGAGI. This CDR3 has 12 residues. This CDR3 is CASRRDRAEQFF. The CDR3 nucleotides are TGTGCCAGCAGACGGGACAGGGCTGAGCAGTTCTTC.

The V and J genes are TRBV20-1 and TRBJ1-1, with D hard to call. V dropped 1 base and J dropped 3 bases, with 9 bases sitting between them. CDR1 and CDR2 (germline): DFQATT, SNEGSKA (reference sequence). The CDR3 has 13 amino acids. CDR3 protein: CSARALGDTEAFF. The CDR3 region has the DNA TGCAGTGCTAGAGCCCTAGGTGACACTGAAGCTTTCTTT.

A single count supports this clonotype. Since a much larger clone is just one base distant, this may be a read error. The chain is built from TRBV6-5 and TRBJ2-2; no reliable D call. The V gene's germline CDR1 is MNHEY and CDR2 SVGAGI. This CDR3 is 15 amino acids long. The CDR3 is CASSYSYTNTVELFF. The CDR3 DNA follows: TGTGCCAGCAGTTACTCCTACACGAACACCGTGGAGCTGTTTTTT.

The chain couples TRBV19 to TRBJ2-6, with D tentatively TRBD1 (5 bases). Germline assignment: CDR1 LNHDA and CDR2 SQIVND (reference sequence). This CDR3 region has 16 residues. Trimming pared 4 bases from V and 1 base from J, leaving 11 bases between. CDR3 nucleotides: TGTGCCAGTAGTACTCCAGGGTCTTCTGGGGCCAACGTCCTGACTTTC. Translating it yields CASSTPGSSGANVLTF.

Comment on this clonotype: A read error may be the cause here, since a much bigger clone is one base away. The rearrangement links TRBV24-1 to TRBJ2-1, with TRBD2 matching 11 bases. The CDR3 totals 16 residues. With V trimmed by 3 bases and J by 10 bases, 10 bases remained unmatched. Germline assignment: CDR1 KGHDR and CDR2 SFDVKD. The CDR3 DNA is TGTGCCACCAGTGATCTCAATCTAGCGGGGGGCCAAGAGCAGTTCTTC. It codes for CATSDLNLAGGQEQFF.

Within the sample, this clonotype is large. The chain combines TRBV5-5 with TRBJ2-1, with no clear D. The CDR3 runs to 15 residues. Germline assignment: CDR1 SGHKS and CDR2 YYEKEE (reference sequence). V dropped 0 bases and J dropped 2 bases, with 9 bases sitting between them. This chain's CDR3 is CASSLGRVAYNEQFF. The CDR3 nucleotides are TGTGCCAGCAGCTTGGGTCGGGTCGCCTACAATGAGCAGTTCTTC.

With regard to this clonotype: In this CDR3 the conserved last residue, phenylalanine or tryptophan, is missing, so a read error is likely. The CDR3 reads CASRSGVNEQFY. CDR3 DNA: TGCGCCAGCAGATCCGGGGTCAATGAGCAGTTCTAC. The J gene is TRBJ2-1, the V gene TRBV5-1; D is perhaps TRBD2 (5 bases). The CDR3 is made up of 12 amino acids. Looked up from germline, CDR1 is SGHRS and CDR2 is YFSETQ. Trimming cost V 5 bases and J 6 bases, with 9 bases left between them.

This clonotype was seen a handful of times. The J gene is TRBJ2-1, the V gene TRBV5-1; the match to TRBD1 covers 9 bases. Trimming cost V 0 bases and J 6 bases; bases outside gene matches: 4. The CDR3 covers 15 residues. CDR1 and CDR2 (germline): SGHRS, YFSETQ. The DNA of the CDR3 is TGCGCCAGCAGCTTGGGGGACAGGGTGATCAATGAGCAGTTCTTC. Encoded protein: CASSLGDRVINEQFF.

The V call is TRBV19, the J call TRBJ2-7; tentatively, D is TRBD1 (5 bases). The CDR3 sequence is 16 residues long. Germline CDR1 is LNHDA and CDR2 is SQIVND (reference sequence). V dropped 1 base and J dropped 1 base, with 14 bases sitting between them. The CDR3 loop reads CASSIGGGDWSYEQYF. The CDR3 nucleotides are TGTGCCAGTAGTATAGGGGGCGGCGACTGGTCCTACGAGCAGTACTTC.

CDR3 sequence reads: CASSRTVWGTEAFF. In DNA, the CDR3 is TGTGCCAGTAGTCGGACAGTTTGGGGGACTGAAGCTTTCTTT. The rearrangement joins TRBV19 to TRBJ1-1; TRBD1 is a possible D gene (6 bases). Germline CDR1 LNHDA, CDR2 SQIVND (reference sequence). V was pared by 5 bases and J by 5 bases, with 15 bases between. This CDR3 has 14 residues.

With respect to this clonotype: With a much larger clone just one base away, this may be a read error. The chain carries TRBV19 and TRBJ2-3; D is uncertain. This CDR3 contains 11 residues. CDR1 and CDR2 from the germline V gene are LNHDA and SQIVND (reference sequence). This CDR3 reads CSSRSTDTQYF. In nucleotides, the CDR3 is TGTTCCAGTCGGAGCACAGATACGCAGTATTTT.

The count of this clonotype is one. J is TRBJ2-7 and V is TRBV19, with D perhaps matching TRBD1 or TRBD2 (6 bases each). The V end lost 3 bases, the J end lost 1 base, and 16 bases lay between the germline ends. Germline CDR1 is LNHDA and CDR2 is SQIVND (reference sequence). The CDR3 is made up of 16 amino acids. CDR3 coding DNA: TGTGCCAGTAGTATGGGGGGCGGCGACTGGTCCTACGAGCAGTACTTC. Protein product: CASSMGGGDWSYEQYF.

Turning to this clonotype: This may arise from a read error, as a much more abundant clone is one base away. J is TRBJ2-1 and V is TRBV29-1; D may be TRBD1 (5 bases). CDR3 size: 10 residues. Per germline, CDR1 SQVTM and CDR2 ANQGSEA. CDR3 DNA sequence: TGCAGTGCTGGACACGACGAGCAGTTCTTC. Its protein product is CSAGHDEQFF.

The V and J genes are TRBV5-1 and TRBJ2-7; D gene unclear. CDR1 is SGHRS, CDR2 YFSETQ, per germline. The CDR3 length is 15 residues. V shed 4 bases and J shed 2 bases, with 16 bases lying between them. This chain's CDR3 is CASSPREGRPYEQYF. CDR3 nucleotide sequence: TGCGCCAGCAGCCCTCGTGAAGGCAGGCCCTACGAGCAGTACTTC.

The sample holds a few counts of this clonotype. V is TRBV20-1 and J is TRBJ1-4; D unresolved. Germline CDR1 is DFQATT and CDR2 is SNEGSKA (reference sequence). With 1 base removed from V and 6 bases from J, the gap between germline ends came to 12 bases. This CDR3 has 14 residues. CDR3 region: CSARVEGGDEKLFF. CDR3 sequence (DNA): TGCAGTGCTAGAGTGGAGGGAGGTGATGAAAAACTGTTTTTT.

The rearrangement joins TRBV7-9 to TRBJ2-3; D is unclear. Germline V CDR1 and CDR2: SEHNR, FQNEAQ (reference sequence). There are 12 residues in the CDR3. V dropped 3 bases and J dropped 0 bases, with 1 base sitting between them. The CDR3 is CASSLSTDTQYF. The CDR3 DNA sequence: TGTGCCAGCAGCTTGAGCACAGATACGCAGTATTTT.